The 29 T cell receptor beta chains below were found in one sample sequenced in a study of post-analysis software for immune sequencing data. Study-wide results and caveats: Elevated frequency relative to controls characterized roughly 5 TRBV segments in patients, TRBV5-6, TRBV5-1 and TRBV20-1 among them.

No antigens are known for them. The TCR beta cDNA libraries contained unique molecular identifiers. TCRdb called the PCR reads again in MiXCR, with one record for every CDR3 protein. The sample lists approximately 660,000 distinct CDR3 sequences, over 45% occurring once. Sequencing was done on a sample of blood. These receptor sequences come from a girl between 2 and 10 years old with multiple sclerosis.

Comments on this clonotype: The junction differs from germline at one of its ends, possibly a read error. The genes are TRBV7-2 and TRBJ2-1; TRBD1 agrees at 10 bases. CDR1 and CDR2 (germline): SGHTA, FQGNSA. The CDR3 has 16 amino acids. This chain's CDR3 is CASSLRTGGIDNGQFF. The DNA for the CDR3 is TGTGCCAGCAGCCTAAGGACAGGGGGGATCGACAATGGGCAGTTCTTC.

The chain has TRBV12-3 or TRBV12-4 and TRBJ1-2; D remains ambiguous. Trimming cost V 7 bases and J 8 bases, with 17 bases left between them. The CDR3 consists of 13 residues. CDR3 amino acids: CASTSRALQGYTF. The CDR3 DNA reads as TGTGCCAGCACCTCAAGGGCGCTACAGGGCTACACCTTC.

This clonotype has only a few counts. J is TRBJ2-7 and V is TRBV2; TRBD2 agrees at 9 bases. CDR1 is SNHLY and CDR2 is FYNNEI in the germline V gene. The CDR3 totals 14 residues. V shed 5 bases, J shed 2 bases, and the junction held 4 bases outside the gene matches. The DNA for the CDR3 is TGTGCCAGCAGTATCAGCGGGAGGCCCTACGAGCAGTACTTC. It codes for CASSISGRPYEQYF.

The rearrangement joins TRBV25-1 to TRBJ2-7; the D is unclear. The end of the DNA is better explained by TRBJ2-4, so the J call may be wrong. Germline values: CDR1 MGHDK, CDR2 SYGVNS. This CDR3 region has 11 residues. This CDR3 reads CASSVGDIQYF. The DNA for the CDR3 is TGTGCCAGCAGTGTAGGTGACATTCAGTACTTC.

The chain joins TRBV11-2 to TRBJ2-5; 9 bases match TRBD2. The V gene's germline CDR1 is SGHAT and CDR2 FQNNGV. J lost 6 bases, V lost 4 bases, and 6 bases had no gene match. The CDR3 consists of 14 residues. For the CDR3, the DNA is TGTGCCAGCAGCTCTAGCGGGGTCCTGCAGACCCAGTACTTC. It yields the protein CASSSSGVLQTQYF.

The J gene is TRBJ2-1, the V gene TRBV7-3, with D uncertain. The germline V and J ends were trimmed by 1 base and 6 bases, with 4 bases remaining between them. This CDR3 has 12 amino acids. The germline V gene has CDR1 SGHTA and CDR2 FQGTGA. The CDR3 is CASSLSSNEQFF. CDR3 DNA: TGTGCCAGCAGCTTAAGCAGCAATGAGCAGTTCTTC.

The genes are TRBV30 and TRBJ2-1; D is unresolved. The germline gives CDR1 GTSNPN, CDR2 SVGIG (reference sequence). This CDR3 spans 11 amino acids. Trimming removed 1 base at V and 7 bases at J, with 5 bases between. The CDR3 DNA sequence: TGTGCCTGGAGTGATGGGAATGAGCAGTTCTTC. Encoded protein: CAWSDGNEQFF.

The chain has TRBV6-1 and TRBJ2-6; perhaps TRBD1 as D (6 bases). V gave up 5 bases and J gave up 0 bases, with 20 bases separating them. Germline CDR1 and CDR2: MNHNS and SASEGT. This CDR3 contains 19 residues. The CDR3 sequence: CASSPKVTGATSGANVLTF. As DNA, the CDR3 is TGTGCCAGCAGTCCCAAAGTGACAGGCGCGACCTCTGGGGCCAACGTCCTGACTTTC.

This chain joins TRBV9 and TRBJ2-5, with 7 bases identical to TRBD1. The CDR3 totals 17 residues. The junction had 11 bases not matched to a gene; V was cut back by 0 bases and J by 3 bases. In germline, CDR1 is SGDLS, CDR2 YYNGEE. CDR3 residues: CASSVAPDRLGKETQYF. CDR3 bases: TGTGCCAGCAGCGTAGCACCGGACAGGCTGGGGAAAGAGACCCAGTACTTC. Filled out from reference TRBV9 and TRBJ2-5, the complete variable domain reads DSGVTQTPKHLITATGQRVTLRCSPRSGDLSVYWYQQSLDQGLQFLIQYYNGEERAKGNILERFSAQQFPDLHSELNLSSLELGDSALYFCASSVAPDRLGKETQYFGPGTRLLVL.

J is TRBJ1-4 and V is TRBV6-2 or TRBV6-3; perhaps TRBD1 as D (6 bases). V was pared by 8 bases and J by 0 bases, with 10 bases between. Germline assignment: CDR1 MNHEY and CDR2 SVGEGT. CDR3 length: 14 residues. The CDR3 DNA reads as TGTGCCAGCCAGGACAGTGCAACTAATGAAAAACTGTTTTTT. This translates into CASQDSATNEKLFF.

The V gene is TRBV5-1, the J gene TRBJ2-3, with TRBD1 identical over 9 bases. CDR3 length: 16 amino acids. Germline-derived CDR1 and CDR2 are SGHRS and YFSETQ. The V segment lost 4 bases and the J segment 4 bases; nucleotides outside the gene matches: 10. CDR3 in amino acids: CASSPRGQGASDTQYF. The CDR3 DNA follows: TGCGCCAGCAGCCCTCGGGGACAGGGAGCTTCAGATACGCAGTATTTT.

The gene calls are TRBV6-1 and TRBJ2-7; D not certain. Trimming took 4 bases from V and 3 from J, leaving 10 bases between them. CDR1 MNHNS and CDR2 SASEGT come from the germline V gene. The CDR3 is 13 residues long. DNA of the CDR3: TGTGCCAGCAGTGCGGTCAGCTACTACGAGCAGTACTTC. It yields the protein CASSAVSYYEQYF.

The chain uses TRBV7-9 and TRBJ1-4, with D uncertain. CDR3 length equals 15 residues. Trimming left V 2 bases short and J 0 bases short, with 7 bases between. The V gene's germline CDR1 is SEHNR and CDR2 FQNEAQ (reference sequence). The DNA for the CDR3 is TGTGCCAGCAGCTTAATAGGTGCAACTAATGAAAAACTGTTTTTT. It encodes CASSLIGATNEKLFF.

This clonotype was recorded a few times. The CDR3 spells CASTQTGATYEQYF. For the CDR3, the DNA is TGTGCCAGCACCCAGACAGGGGCAACCTACGAGCAGTACTTC. This chain joins TRBV7-8 and TRBJ2-7, with TRBD1 matching 8 bases. The length of the CDR3 is 14 residues. CDR1 SGHVS and CDR2 FQNEAQ come from the germline V gene. V lost 7 bases, J lost 2 bases, and 7 bases stayed unmatched.

This clonotype was observed a single time. The CDR3 spells CATSNGGKALSYNEQFF. CDR3 DNA sequence: TGTGCCACCAGCAACGGCGGGAAGGCCCTCTCCTACAATGAGCAGTTCTTC. The rearrangement joins TRBV15 to TRBJ2-1, with D possibly being TRBD2 (6 bases). CDR1 is LNHNV, CDR2 YYDKDF, per germline (reference sequence). This CDR3 has 17 amino acids. V lost 4 bases, J lost 0 bases, and 16 bases lay in between.

V usage is TRBV12-3 or TRBV12-4 and J usage is TRBJ1-4, with 7 bases aligning to TRBD1. The CDR3 is 17 residues long. V was pared by 0 bases and J by 7 bases, with 11 bases of the junction left unmatched. CDR3 DNA: TGTGCCAGCAGTTTAGCGACGGTAGGAGGGGGCGCTGAAAAACTGTTTTTT. Encoded protein: CASSLATVGGGAEKLFF.

This chain links TRBV29-1 with TRBJ1-1; D uncertain. The CDR3 extends over 15 amino acids. From germline, CDR1 is SQVTM and CDR2 ANQGSEA. V was trimmed by 5 bases and J by 0 bases, leaving 16 bases between them. The DNA of the CDR3 is TGCAGCGTTCATGAGGGTCCCTCAATGAACACTGAAGCTTTCTTT. Amino acid sequence: CSVHEGPSMNTEAFF.

The table lists this clonotype with a few counts. The rearrangement links TRBV7-3 to TRBJ2-7, with 8 positions matching TRBD2. Per germline, CDR1 SGHTA and CDR2 FQGTGA. The CDR3 sequence is 14 residues long. Germline trimming cut 2 bases from V and 5 bases from J; bases unmatched to any gene: 5. The CDR3 is CASSLQAGVDEQYF. CDR3 coding DNA: TGTGCCAGCAGCTTACAAGCGGGAGTGGACGAGCAGTACTTC.

As DNA, the CDR3 is TGTGCCAGCAGCTACGACAGCTACAATGAGCAGTACTTC. As protein: CASSYDSYNEQYF. The chain joins TRBV27 to TRBJ2-7; tentatively, D is TRBD1 (5 bases). This CDR3 has 13 residues. CDR1 is MNHEY, CDR2 SMNVEV, per germline (reference sequence). Trimming left V 6 bases short and J 7 bases short, with 16 bases between.

This clonotype showed up just a few times. The chain recombines TRBV12-3 or TRBV12-4 with TRBJ2-6; 8 positions agree with TRBD1. The CDR3 sequence is 16 residues long. V dropped 3 bases and J dropped 4; count of bases not matched to a gene: 5. The CDR3 region has the DNA TGTGCCAGCAGTTTCTTGACAGGGGCCGGGGCCAACGTCCTGACTTTC. Translated, it gives CASSFLTGAGANVLTF.

The chain carries TRBV9 and TRBJ2-3; 7 bases map to TRBD2. The germline V gene encodes CDR1 SGDLS and CDR2 YYNGEE. The V and J ends lost 0 bases and 2 bases, in that order; junction bases with no gene match: 6. There are 16 residues in the CDR3. The CDR3 DNA sequence: TGTGCCAGCAGCGTAGCTTCTAGCGGATTCACAGATACGCAGTATTTT. This translates into CASSVASSGFTDTQYF.

The chain recombines TRBV6-5 with TRBJ2-7, with 13 bases that match TRBD2. The ends lost 4 bases at V and 7 bases at J; junction bases unmatched: 7. Per germline, CDR1 MNHEY and CDR2 SVGAGI. The CDR3 has 15 residues. For the CDR3, the DNA is TGTGCCAGCAGTTTTACTAGCGGGAGGGCCGAAGAGCAGTACTTC. Residues: CASSFTSGRAEEQYF.

The gene calls are TRBV2 and TRBJ2-7; D unclear. The J call is in doubt because the DNA end fits TRBJ2-5 better. The CDR3 extends over 15 amino acids. CDR1 and CDR2 from the germline V gene are SNHLY and FYNNEI. CDR3 region: CASSETSQSEETQYF. The CDR3 DNA is TGTGCCAGCAGTGAAACGAGCCAATCCGAGGAGACCCAGTACTTC.

In this sample, this clonotype turned up once. The gene calls are TRBV30 and TRBJ2-1, with D uncertain. The CDR3 sequence is 13 residues long. Trimming shortened V by 2 bases and J by 1 base, and 6 bases separated the two germline ends. Germline V gene lookup returns CDR1 GTSNPN and CDR2 SVGIG (reference sequence). This chain's CDR3 is CAWSFGSYNEQFF. For the CDR3, the DNA is TGTGCCTGGAGTTTCGGGTCCTACAATGAGCAGTTCTTC.

The CDR3, as DNA: TGTGCCAGCAGTGAAGCAGCAGGGCTCTCCTACAATGAGCAGTTCTTC. This translates into CASSEAAGLSYNEQFF. The chain uses TRBV2 and TRBJ2-1; tentative D call: TRBD1 (5 bases). The CDR3 sequence is 16 residues long. V lost 0 bases to trimming and J lost 0 bases, with 9 bases between them. The germline gives CDR1 SNHLY, CDR2 FYNNEI.

V usage is TRBV20-1 and J usage is TRBJ2-3, with TRBD2 matching over 8 bases. V lost 3 bases and J lost 6; bases outside the gene matches: 8. Germline values: CDR1 DFQATT, CDR2 SNEGSKA (reference sequence). There are 14 residues in the CDR3. CDR3 amino acids: CSASERESGDTQYF. The CDR3 DNA reads TGCAGTGCTAGCGAGCGGGAGTCGGGGGATACGCAGTATTTT.

The rearrangement uses TRBV6-6 and TRBJ2-1; D not resolved. Germline CDR1 reads MNHNY; CDR2 reads SVGAGI (reference sequence). Deletions cut 7 bases from V and 6 bases from J, with 7 bases between. This CDR3 is built from 11 residues. CDR3 region: CASTQVNEQFF. CDR3 in DNA: TGTGCCAGCACACAAGTCAATGAGCAGTTCTTC.

This clonotype has just one count. This chain uses TRBV9 with TRBJ2-3; 9 bases align to TRBD1. CDR3 length: 15 residues. The junction had 8 bases not matched to a gene; V was cut back by 4 bases and J by 5 bases. From germline, CDR1 is SGDLS and CDR2 YYNGEE. Here the CDR3 DNA reads TGTGCCAGCAGCACGGGACAGGGTGGGAAAGATACGCAGTATTTT. It is translated as CASSTGQGGKDTQYF. Drawing the rest from reference TRBV9 and TRBJ2-3, the complete variable domain is DSGVTQTPKHLITATGQRVTLRCSPRSGDLSVYWYQQSLDQGLQFLIQYYNGEERAKGNILERFSAQQFPDLHSELNLSSLELGDSALYFCASSTGQGGKDTQYFGPGTRLTVL.

The chain carries TRBV7-2 and TRBJ1-2; no firm D call. Trimming removed 1 base from V and 7 bases from J, with 10 bases in between. This CDR3 spans 13 amino acids. The germline CDR1 and CDR2 sequences are SGHTA and FQGNSA. Written as DNA, the CDR3 is TGTGCCAGCAGCTTAGGTGCAAAGGGTGGCTACACCTTC. This gives the protein CASSLGAKGGYTF.